The source of this T cell receptor beta chain is a study of Graves' ophthalmopathy and Graves' hyperthyroidism. The TCR beta CDR3 regions underwent amplification from RNA transcripts. Investigators did first-round RT-PCR with HTBI primers, then second-round multiplex PCR. From the multiplex PCR reads, TCRdb called clonotypes with MiXCR, one entry per CDR3 protein. The repertoire has almost 750,000 distinct CDR3 sequences, roughly 41% of them found once; the top ten carry 44%. About this clonotype itself: What it binds is not known.

Regarding the study as a whole: Most clonotypes expanded in thyroid above 0.001 frequency were present in blood too.

The germline CDR1 and CDR2 sequences are DFQATT and SNEGSKA (reference sequence). The CDR3 is 18 amino acids. V lost 0 bases and J lost 2, with 20 bases in between. The receptor was derived from an adult man with Graves' ophthalmopathy. V gene TRBV20-1 combines with J gene TRBJ1-5; possibly TRBD1 for D (5 bases). The sequenced material came from peripheral blood. CDR3 DNA sequence: TGCAGTGCTAGAGATCTACTTGGTGTGGGGCCGGGCAATCAGCCCCAGCATTTT. It encodes CSARDLLGVGPGNQPQHF.